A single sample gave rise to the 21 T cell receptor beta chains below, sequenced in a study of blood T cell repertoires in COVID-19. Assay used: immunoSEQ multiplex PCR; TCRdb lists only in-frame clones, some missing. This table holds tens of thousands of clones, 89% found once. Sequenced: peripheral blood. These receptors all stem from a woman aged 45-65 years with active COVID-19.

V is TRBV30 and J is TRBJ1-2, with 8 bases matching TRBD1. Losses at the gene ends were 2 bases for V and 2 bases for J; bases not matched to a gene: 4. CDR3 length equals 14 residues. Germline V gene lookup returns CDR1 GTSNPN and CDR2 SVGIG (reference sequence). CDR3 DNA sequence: TGTGCCTGGAGTAGGACAGGGATAAACTATGGCTACACCTTC. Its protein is CAWSRTGINYGYTF.

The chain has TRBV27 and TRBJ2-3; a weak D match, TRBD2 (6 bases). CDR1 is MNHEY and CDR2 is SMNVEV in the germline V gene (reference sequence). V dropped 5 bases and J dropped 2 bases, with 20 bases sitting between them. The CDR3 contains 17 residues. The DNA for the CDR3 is TGTGCCAGCAGTCCCGGTTTGGGGGGAGGCCCCACAGATACGCAGTATTTT. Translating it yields CASSPGLGGGPTDTQYF.

The CDR3 loop reads CASSLDPLTSNYGYTF. The CDR3, as DNA: TGTGCCAGCAGCTTAGACCCCTTGACAAGTAACTATGGCTACACCTTC. The gene calls are TRBV7-9 and TRBJ1-2; D is unresolved. The CDR3 is made up of 16 amino acids. Germline V gene data show CDR1 as SEHNR and CDR2 as FQNEAQ (reference sequence). Trimming shortened V by 1 base and J by 1 base, and 13 bases separated the two germline ends.

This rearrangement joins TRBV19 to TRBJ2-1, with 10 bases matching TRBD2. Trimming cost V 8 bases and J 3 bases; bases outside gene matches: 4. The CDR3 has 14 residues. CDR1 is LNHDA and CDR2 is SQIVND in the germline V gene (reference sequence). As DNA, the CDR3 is TGTGCCAGTTCTACTAGCGGGGTCTACAATGAGCAGTTCTTC. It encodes CASSTSGVYNEQFF.

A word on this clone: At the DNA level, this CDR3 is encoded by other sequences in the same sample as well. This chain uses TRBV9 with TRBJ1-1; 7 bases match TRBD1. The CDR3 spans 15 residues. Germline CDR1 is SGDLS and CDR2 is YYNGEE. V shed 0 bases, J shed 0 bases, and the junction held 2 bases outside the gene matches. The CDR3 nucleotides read TGTGCCAGCAGCGTAGGGGACAGAATGAACACTGAAGCTTTCTTT. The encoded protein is CASSVGDRMNTEAFF.

Here the CDR3 reads CASSWDRMNSPLHF. The CDR3 DNA sequence: TGTGCCAGCAGCTGGGACAGGATGAATTCACCCCTCCACTTT. The chain is built from TRBV25-1 and TRBJ1-6; 8 bases are shared with TRBD1. The CDR3 runs to 14 residues. The V segment lost 6 bases and the J segment 7 bases; nucleotides outside the gene matches: 5. Germline CDR1 is MGHDK and CDR2 is SYGVNS.

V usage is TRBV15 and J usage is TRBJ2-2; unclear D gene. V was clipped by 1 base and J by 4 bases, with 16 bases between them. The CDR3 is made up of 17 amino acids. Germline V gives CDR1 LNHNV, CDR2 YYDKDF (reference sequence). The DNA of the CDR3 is TGTGCCACCAGCAGAGGGGCCACCTTCCCAACCACCGGGGAGCTGTTTTTT. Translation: CATSRGATFPTTGELFF.

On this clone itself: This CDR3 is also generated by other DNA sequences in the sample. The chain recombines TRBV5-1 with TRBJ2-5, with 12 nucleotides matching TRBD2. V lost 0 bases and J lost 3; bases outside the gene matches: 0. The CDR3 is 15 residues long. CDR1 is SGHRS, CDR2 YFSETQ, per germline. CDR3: CASSLGLAGEETQYF. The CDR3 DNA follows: TGCGCCAGCAGCTTGGGACTAGCGGGAGAAGAGACCCAGTACTTC. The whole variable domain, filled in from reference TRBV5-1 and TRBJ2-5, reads KAGVTQTPRYLIKTRGQQVTLSCSPISGHRSVSWYQQTPGQGLQFLFEYFSETQRNKGNFPGRFSGRQFSNSRSEMNVSTLELGDSALYLCASSLGLAGEETQYFGPGTRLLVL.

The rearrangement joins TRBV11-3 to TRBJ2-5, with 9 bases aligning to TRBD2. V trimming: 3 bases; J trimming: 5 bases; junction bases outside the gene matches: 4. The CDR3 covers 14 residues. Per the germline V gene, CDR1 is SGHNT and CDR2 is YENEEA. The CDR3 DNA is TGTGCCAGCAGCTTGCTAGCGGGATCGGAGACCCAGTACTTC. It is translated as CASSLLAGSETQYF.

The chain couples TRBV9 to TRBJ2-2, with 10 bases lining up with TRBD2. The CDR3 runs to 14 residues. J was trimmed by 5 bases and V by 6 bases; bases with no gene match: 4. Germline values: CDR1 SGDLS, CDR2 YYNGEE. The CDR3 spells CASTLAGNTGELFF. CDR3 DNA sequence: TGTGCCAGCACACTAGCGGGAAATACCGGGGAGCTGTTTTTT.

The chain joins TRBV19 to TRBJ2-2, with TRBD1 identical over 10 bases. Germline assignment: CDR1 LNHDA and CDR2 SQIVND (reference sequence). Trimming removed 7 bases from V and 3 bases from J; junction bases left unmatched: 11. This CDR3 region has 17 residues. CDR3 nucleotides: TGTGCCAGTACACCGGGACAGGGGACCTTTCACACCGGGGAGCTGTTTTTT. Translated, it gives CASTPGQGTFHTGELFF. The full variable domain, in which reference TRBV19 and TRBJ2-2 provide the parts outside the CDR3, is DGGITQSPKYLFRKEGQNVTLSCEQNLNHDAMYWYRQDPGQGLRLIYYSQIVNDFQKGDIAEGYSVSREKKESFPLTVTSAQKNPTAFYLCASTPGQGTFHTGELFFGEGSRLTVL.

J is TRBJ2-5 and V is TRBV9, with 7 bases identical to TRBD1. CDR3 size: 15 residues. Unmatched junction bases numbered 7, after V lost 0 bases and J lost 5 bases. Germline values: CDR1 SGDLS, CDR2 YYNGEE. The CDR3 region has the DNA TGTGCCAGCAGCGTAGGACCCCAGGGGGTGGAGACCCAGTACTTC. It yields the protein CASSVGPQGVETQYF. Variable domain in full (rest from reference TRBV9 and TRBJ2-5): DSGVTQTPKHLITATGQRVTLRCSPRSGDLSVYWYQQSLDQGLQFLIQYYNGEERAKGNILERFSAQQFPDLHSELNLSSLELGDSALYFCASSVGPQGVETQYFGPGTRLLVL.

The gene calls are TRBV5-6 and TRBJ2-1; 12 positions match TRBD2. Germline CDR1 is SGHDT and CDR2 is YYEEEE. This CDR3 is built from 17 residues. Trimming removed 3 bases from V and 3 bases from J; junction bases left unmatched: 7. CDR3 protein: CASSSFSTSGSYNEQFF. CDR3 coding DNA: TGTGCCAGCAGCTCCTTCTCGACTAGCGGGAGCTACAATGAGCAGTTCTTC.

DNA of the CDR3: TGTGCCACCAGTGACCCAGCCGACTCGACCTACGAGCAGTACTTC. As protein: CATSDPADSTYEQYF. The V and J genes are TRBV24-1 and TRBJ2-7; D gene ambiguous. This CDR3 has 15 residues. V was trimmed by 4 bases and J by 2 bases, leaving 14 bases between them. Germline values: CDR1 KGHDR, CDR2 SFDVKD.

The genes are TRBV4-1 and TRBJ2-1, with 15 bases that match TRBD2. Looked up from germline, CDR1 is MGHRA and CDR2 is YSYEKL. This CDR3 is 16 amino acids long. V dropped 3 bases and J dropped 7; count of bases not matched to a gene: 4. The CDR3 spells CASSQLGTSGRNEQFF. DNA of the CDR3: TGCGCCAGCAGCCAGTTGGGGACTAGCGGGAGGAATGAGCAGTTCTTC.

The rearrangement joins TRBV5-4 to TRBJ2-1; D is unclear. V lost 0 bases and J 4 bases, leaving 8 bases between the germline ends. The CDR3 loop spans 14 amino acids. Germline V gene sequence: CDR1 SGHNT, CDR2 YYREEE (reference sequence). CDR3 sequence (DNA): TGTGCCAGCAGCTTGGGGGCAGGTTACAATGAGCAGTTCTTC. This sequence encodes CASSLGAGYNEQFF.

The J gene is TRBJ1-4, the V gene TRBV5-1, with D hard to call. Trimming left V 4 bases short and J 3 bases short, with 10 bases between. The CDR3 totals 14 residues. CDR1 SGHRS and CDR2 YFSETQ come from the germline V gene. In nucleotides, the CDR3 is TGCGCCAGCAGCCGGGTTGCAGCTAATGAAAAACTGTTTTTT. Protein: CASSRVAANEKLFF.

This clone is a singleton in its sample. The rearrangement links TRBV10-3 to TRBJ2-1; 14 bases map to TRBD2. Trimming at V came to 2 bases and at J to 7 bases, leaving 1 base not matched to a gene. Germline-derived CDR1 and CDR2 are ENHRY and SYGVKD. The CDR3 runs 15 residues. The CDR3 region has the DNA TGTGCCATCAGTGAGGGACTAGCGGGAGGTAATGAGCAGTTCTTC. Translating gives CAISEGLAGGNEQFF.

CDR3 bases: TGTGCCAGCAGCCCCTCGACAGCTAAATACTACGAGCAGTACTTC. Protein sequence: CASSPSTAKYYEQYF. The rearrangement links TRBV27 to TRBJ2-7; D possibly corresponds to TRBD1 (5 bases). The CDR3 loop spans 15 amino acids. Per germline, CDR1 MNHEY and CDR2 SMNVEV (reference sequence). Trimming removed 6 bases at V and 3 bases at J, with 18 bases between.

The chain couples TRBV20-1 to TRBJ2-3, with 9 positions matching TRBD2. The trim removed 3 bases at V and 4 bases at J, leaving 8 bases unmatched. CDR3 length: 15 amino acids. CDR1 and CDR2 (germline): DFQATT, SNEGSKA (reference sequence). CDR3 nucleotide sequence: TGCAGTGCTAGTTCCTGGCGGGAGGGGTCAGATACGCAGTATTTT. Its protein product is CSASSWREGSDTQYF.

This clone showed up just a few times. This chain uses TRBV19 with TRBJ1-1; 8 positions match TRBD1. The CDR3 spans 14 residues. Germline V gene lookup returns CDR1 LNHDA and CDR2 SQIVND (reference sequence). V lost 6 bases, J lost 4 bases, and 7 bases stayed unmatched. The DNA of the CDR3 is TGTGCCAGTAGCACCGGACAGGGCTTCACTGAAGCTTTCTTT. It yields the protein CASSTGQGFTEAFF.